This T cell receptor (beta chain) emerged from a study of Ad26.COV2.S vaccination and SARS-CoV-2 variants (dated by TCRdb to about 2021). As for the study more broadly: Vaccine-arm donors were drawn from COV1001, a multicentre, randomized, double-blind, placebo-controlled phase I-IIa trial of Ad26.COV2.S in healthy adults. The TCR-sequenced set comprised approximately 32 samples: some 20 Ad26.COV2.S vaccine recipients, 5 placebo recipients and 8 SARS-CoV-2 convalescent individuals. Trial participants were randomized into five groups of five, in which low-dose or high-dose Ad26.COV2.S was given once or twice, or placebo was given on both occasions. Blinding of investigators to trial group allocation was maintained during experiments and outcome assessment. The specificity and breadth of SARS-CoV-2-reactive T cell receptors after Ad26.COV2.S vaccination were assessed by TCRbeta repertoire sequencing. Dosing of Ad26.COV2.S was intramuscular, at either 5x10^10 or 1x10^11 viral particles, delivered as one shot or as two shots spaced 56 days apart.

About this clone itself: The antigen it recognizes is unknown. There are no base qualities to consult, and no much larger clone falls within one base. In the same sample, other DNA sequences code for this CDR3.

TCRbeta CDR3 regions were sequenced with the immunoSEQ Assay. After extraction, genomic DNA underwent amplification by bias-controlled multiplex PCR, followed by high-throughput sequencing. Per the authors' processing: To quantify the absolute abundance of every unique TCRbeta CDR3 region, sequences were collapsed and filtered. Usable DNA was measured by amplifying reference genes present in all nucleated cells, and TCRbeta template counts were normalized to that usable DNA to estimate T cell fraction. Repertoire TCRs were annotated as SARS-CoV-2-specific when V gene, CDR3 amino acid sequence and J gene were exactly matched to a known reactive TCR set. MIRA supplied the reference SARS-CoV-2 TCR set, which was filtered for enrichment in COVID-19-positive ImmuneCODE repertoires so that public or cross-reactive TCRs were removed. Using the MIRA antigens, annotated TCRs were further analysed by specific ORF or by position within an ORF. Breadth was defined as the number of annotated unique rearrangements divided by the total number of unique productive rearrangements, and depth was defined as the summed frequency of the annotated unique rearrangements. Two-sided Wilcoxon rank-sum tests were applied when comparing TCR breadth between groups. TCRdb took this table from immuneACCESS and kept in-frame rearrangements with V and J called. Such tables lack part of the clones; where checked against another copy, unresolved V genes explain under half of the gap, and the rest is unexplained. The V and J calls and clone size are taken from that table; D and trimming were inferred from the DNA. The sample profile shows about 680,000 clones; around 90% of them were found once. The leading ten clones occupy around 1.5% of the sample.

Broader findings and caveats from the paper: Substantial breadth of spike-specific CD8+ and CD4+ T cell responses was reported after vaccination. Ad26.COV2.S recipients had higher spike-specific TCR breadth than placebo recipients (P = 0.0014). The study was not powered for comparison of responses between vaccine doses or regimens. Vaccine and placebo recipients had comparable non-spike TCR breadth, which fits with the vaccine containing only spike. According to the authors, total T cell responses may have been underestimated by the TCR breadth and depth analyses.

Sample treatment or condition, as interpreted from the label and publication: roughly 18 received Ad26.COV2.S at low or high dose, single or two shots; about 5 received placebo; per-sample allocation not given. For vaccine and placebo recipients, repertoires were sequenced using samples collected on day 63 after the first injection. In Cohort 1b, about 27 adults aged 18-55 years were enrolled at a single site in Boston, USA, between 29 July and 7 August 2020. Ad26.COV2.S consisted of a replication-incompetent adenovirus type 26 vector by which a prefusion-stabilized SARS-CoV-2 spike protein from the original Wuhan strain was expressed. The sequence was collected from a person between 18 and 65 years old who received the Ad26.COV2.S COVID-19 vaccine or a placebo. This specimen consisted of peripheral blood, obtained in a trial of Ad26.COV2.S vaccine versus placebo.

The DNA sequence reads TGTGCCAGCAGTCTGGACAGGGGTAACACTGAAGCTTTCTTT. Translated, this is CASSLDRGNTEAFF. The rearrangement combines TRBV6-5 with TRBJ1-1, with 9 bases matching TRBD1. Taken from cysteine to phenylalanine, the CDR3 has 14 residues. Of the read, only the CDR3 DNA is kept; its 42 bases are in frame from base 1. Trimming leaves V shorter by 5 bases and J shorter by 2 bases, with the junction holding 3 bases beyond the gene matches. The germline V gene sets CDR1 to MNHEY and CDR2 to SVGAGI.